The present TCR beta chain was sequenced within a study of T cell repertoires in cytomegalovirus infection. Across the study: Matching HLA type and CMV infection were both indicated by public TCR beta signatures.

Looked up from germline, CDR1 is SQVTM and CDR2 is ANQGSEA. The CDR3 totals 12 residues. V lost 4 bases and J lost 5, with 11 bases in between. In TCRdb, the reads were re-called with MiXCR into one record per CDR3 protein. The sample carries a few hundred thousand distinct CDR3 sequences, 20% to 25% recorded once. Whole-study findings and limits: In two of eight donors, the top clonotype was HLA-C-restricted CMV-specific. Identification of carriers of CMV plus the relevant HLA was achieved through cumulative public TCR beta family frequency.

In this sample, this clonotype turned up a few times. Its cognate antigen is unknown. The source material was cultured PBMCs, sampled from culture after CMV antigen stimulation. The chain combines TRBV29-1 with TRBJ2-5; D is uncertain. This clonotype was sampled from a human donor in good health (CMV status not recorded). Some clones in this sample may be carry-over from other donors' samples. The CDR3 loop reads CSVVLDAETQYF. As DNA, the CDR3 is TGCAGCGTTGTCTTGGACGCGGAGACCCAGTACTTC.